This is a list of T cell receptor beta chains from one sample in a study of neurological immune-mediated disorders. From the 5' RACE reads, TCRdb called clonotypes with MiXCR, one entry per CDR3 protein. In the table there are 55,000 to 65,000 distinct CDR3 sequences, around 3.8% of which are singletons. The material sequenced was PBMCs. Receptor source: a woman aged 45-60 years with multiple sclerosis. Each CDR3 is given with its conserved first and last residue. The D gene is left open where the match is weak. The size entry gives once, few or many counts, or a class when the clone is expanded.

D	size	J	V	DNA	CDR3
.	many	TRBJ2-7	TRBV27	TGTGCCAGCAGTTTCCAGGGACCCTACGAGCAGTACTTC	CASSFQGPYEQYF
.	many	TRBJ1-3	TRBV5-1	TGCGCCAGCAGCGCTGAAAGGTCTGGAAACACCATATATTTT	CASSAERSGNTIYF
.	many	TRBJ2-7	TRBV21-1	TGTGCCAGCAGTATAGGGTGGTACAGGGGGACCTACGAGCAGTACTTC	CASSIGWYRGTYEQYF
TRBD2	many	TRBJ2-1	TRBV5-1	TGCGCCAGCAGCTTCGGACTAGCGGGACCCGAGTTCTTC	CASSFGLAGPEFF
TRBD2	many	TRBJ2-3	TRBV20-1	TGCAGCACAAGAACTAGCGGGAGCGATACGCAGTATTTT	CSTRTSGSDTQYF
.	many	TRBJ1-1	TRBV27	TGTGCCAGCAGCGCGGGGGGACTGAACACTGAAGCTTTCTTT	CASSAGGLNTEAFF
.	many	TRBJ2-1	TRBV6-2/TRBV6-3	TGTGCCAGCAGGCCTCTGAGCTCCTACAATGAGCAGTTCTTC	CASRPLSSYNEQFF
TRBD1	many	TRBJ1-2	TRBV29-1	TGCAGCGCTGACAGGGAGTGGGGCGGCTACACCTTC	CSADREWGGYTF
.	many	TRBJ2-7	TRBV20-1	TGCAGTGCTAGAGGGCTAGCGTACAACGAGCAGTACTTC	CSARGLAYNEQYF
TRBD1	many	TRBJ1-5	TRBV12-3/TRBV12-4	TGTGCCAGCAGGCTTGACAGGGGTCAGCCCCAGCATTTT	CASRLDRGQPQHF
.	many	TRBJ1-5	TRBV4-2	TGTGCCAGCAGCCAAGTCTTCCCGGGCGCTAGCAATCAGCCCCAGCATTTT	CASSQVFPGASNQPQHF
.	many	TRBJ1-2	TRBV7-2	TGTGCCAGCAGCCTGAATCCGGGGGACGGCGGCTACACCTTC	CASSLNPGDGGYTF
.	many	TRBJ2-3	TRBV6-5	TGTGCCAGCAGTTACTCGGGGGGGCGGGCGGATACGCAGTATTTT	CASSYSGGRADTQYF
.	many	TRBJ1-1	TRBV5-1	TGCGCCAGCAGCTGGACAGTCAACACTGAAGCTTTCTTT	CASSWTVNTEAFF
TRBD2	many	TRBJ2-1	TRBV12-3/TRBV12-4	TGTGCCAGCAGCTCCGGGACTAGCGGGAGGGAGGAGCAGTTCTTC	CASSSGTSGREEQFF
TRBD2	many	TRBJ2-7	TRBV5-1	TGCGCCAGCAGCCCCCGGACTAGCGGCGGCGAGCAGTACTTC	CASSPRTSGGEQYF
.	many	TRBJ2-2	TRBV12-3/TRBV12-4	TGTGCCAGCAGTTTATTGCGGGCCGGGGAGCTGTTTTTT	CASSLLRAGELFF
TRBD2	many	TRBJ2-5	TRBV3-1	TGTGCCAGCAGCTACAATTTAGCGGGCCAAGAGACCCAGTACTTC	CASSYNLAGQETQYF